The T cell receptor beta chain described here comes from a study of tumor-infiltrating lymphocytes in primary liver carcinoma. In regard to this clonotype: The target antigen is unknown. This may come from a read error, since a much larger clone is one base off.

Researchers generated TCR beta cDNA from around 510 ng of total RNA, relying on a constant-region primer. Generation of the TCR beta libraries relied on three nested multiplex PCR rounds using slightly modified ARM-PCR. PCR rounds one and two used TRBV1-TRBV30 forward primers with a C-beta reverse primer for 10 cycles each. TCRdb reprocessed the multiplex PCR reads via MiXCR and lists one record per CDR3 protein. The table has almost 200,000 distinct CDR3 sequences, about two thirds seen once. General study points: Pairs of tumor regions overlapped more than tumor-adjacent and tumor-blood pairs did.

From germline, CDR1 is SGHRS and CDR2 YFSETQ. This CDR3 spans 19 amino acids. The authors took blood RNA from unsorted whole blood and also extracted germline DNA. The chain is built from TRBV5-1 and TRBJ2-1, with 10 positions matching TRBD2. Sequenced sample: peripheral blood. This receptor was taken from a woman aged 55 to 70 with primary liver carcinoma and hepatitis B virus infection. The chain's CDR3 is CAGSLEPFLTSGEYNEQFF. The CDR3 bases are TGCGCCGGCAGCTTGGAACCCTTTCTCACTAGCGGGGAATACAATGAGCAGTTCTTC.